Included here is one T cell receptor beta chain sequence, with context. Assay used: immunoSEQ multiplex PCR; TCRdb lists only in-frame clones, some missing. The table includes roughly 200,000 clones, about nine tenths detected once. The CDR3 extends over 14 amino acids. CDR1 is LNHNV, CDR2 YYDKDF, per germline (reference sequence). Trimming took 4 bases from V and 8 from J; bases not matched to a gene: 5. This sample is part of a study of blood T cell repertoires in COVID-19. The sequence was collected from a man aged 35 to 55 with acute or convalescent COVID-19. Sequences were obtained from peripheral blood. This chain connects TRBV15 to TRBJ1-4; 9 nucleotides line up with TRBD1. DNA of the CDR3: TGTGCCACCAGCATTACAGGGGGCGAAGAAAAACTGTTTTTT. Its protein product is CATSITGGEEKLFF.